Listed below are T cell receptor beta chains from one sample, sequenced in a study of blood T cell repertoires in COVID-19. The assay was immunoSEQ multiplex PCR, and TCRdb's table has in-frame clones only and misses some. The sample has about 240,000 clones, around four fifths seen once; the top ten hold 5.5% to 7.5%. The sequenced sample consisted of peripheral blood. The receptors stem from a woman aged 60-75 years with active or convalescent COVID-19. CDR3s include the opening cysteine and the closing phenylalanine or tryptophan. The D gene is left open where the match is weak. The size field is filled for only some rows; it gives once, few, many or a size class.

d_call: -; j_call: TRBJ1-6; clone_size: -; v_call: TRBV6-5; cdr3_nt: TGTGCCAGCACTTCGAGCTCCTATAATTCACCCCTCCACTTT; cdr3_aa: CASTSSSYNSPLHF
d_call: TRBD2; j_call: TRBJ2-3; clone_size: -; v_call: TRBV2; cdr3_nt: TGTGCCAGCATTCTCACTCGACTAGCGGGGGGCCTAGGTCGCACAGATACGCAGTATTTT; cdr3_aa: CASILTRLAGGLGRTDTQYF
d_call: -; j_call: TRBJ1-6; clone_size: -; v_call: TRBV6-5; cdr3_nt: TGTGCCAGCACCCCGTTGACGTCGGGTAATTCACCCCTCCACTTT; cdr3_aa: CASTPLTSGNSPLHF
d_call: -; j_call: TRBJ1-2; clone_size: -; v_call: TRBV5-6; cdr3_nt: TGTGCCACCCGACGAGGGCGCTTATCCTATGGCTACACCTTC; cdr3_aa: CATRRGRLSYGYTF
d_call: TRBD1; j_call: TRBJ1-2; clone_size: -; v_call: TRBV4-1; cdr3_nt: TGCGCCAGCAGCCAAGGGTTTTCGGGGACAGGGGATGGCTACACCTTC; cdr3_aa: CASSQGFSGTGDGYTF
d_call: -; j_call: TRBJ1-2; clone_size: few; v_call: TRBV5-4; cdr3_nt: TGTGCCAGCAGCCAGGTCAGGGCTCGCGGTGGCTACACCTTC; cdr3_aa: CASSQVRARGGYTF
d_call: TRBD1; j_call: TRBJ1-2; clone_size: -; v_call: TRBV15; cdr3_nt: TGTGCCACCAGCAGAGATAAATTCCCAGGGGGCTATGGCTACACCTTC; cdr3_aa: CATSRDKFPGGYGYTF
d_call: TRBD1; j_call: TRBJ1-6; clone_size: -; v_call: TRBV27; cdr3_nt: TGTGCCAGCAGCCTTGTTCTCGACAGGGGGTATAATTCACCCCTCCACTTT; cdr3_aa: CASSLVLDRGYNSPLHF
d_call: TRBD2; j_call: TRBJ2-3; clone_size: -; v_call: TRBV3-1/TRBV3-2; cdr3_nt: TGTGCCAGCAGCCGACGAGCGGGAGGGACAGATACGCAGTATTTT; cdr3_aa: CASSRRAGGTDTQYF
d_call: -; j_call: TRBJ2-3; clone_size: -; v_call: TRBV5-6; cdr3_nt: TGTGCCAGCAGCTTGGTGGGGGCAGGGACCACAGATACGCAGTATTTT; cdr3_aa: CASSLVGAGTTDTQYF
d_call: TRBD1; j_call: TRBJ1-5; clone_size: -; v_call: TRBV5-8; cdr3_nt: TGTGCCAGCAGCGGAGGGACAGGGGGATCGGATCAGCCCCAGCATTTT; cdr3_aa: CASSGGTGGSDQPQHF
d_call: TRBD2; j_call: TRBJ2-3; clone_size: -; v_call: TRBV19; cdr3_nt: TGTGCCAGTAGCAGACTAGCGGGGCGGGGAGATACGCAGTATTTT; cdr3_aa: CASSRLAGRGDTQYF
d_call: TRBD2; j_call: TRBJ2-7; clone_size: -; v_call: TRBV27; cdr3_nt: TGTGCCAGCAATACGGTAGCGGGGACCTCCTACGAGCAGTACTTC; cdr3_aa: CASNTVAGTSYEQYF
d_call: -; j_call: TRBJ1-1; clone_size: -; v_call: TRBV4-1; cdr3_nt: TGCGCCAGCAGCCAGATCCGGGATGGCACTGAAGCTTTCTTT; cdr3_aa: CASSQIRDGTEAFF
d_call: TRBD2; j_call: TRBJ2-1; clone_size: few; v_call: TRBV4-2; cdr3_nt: TGTGCCAGCAGCCAAGGGGGGGGAGGGCACTACAATGAGCAGTTCTTC; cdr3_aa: CASSQGGGGHYNEQFF
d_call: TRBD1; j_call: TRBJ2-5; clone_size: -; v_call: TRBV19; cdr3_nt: TGTGCCAGTAGTAGTAAGACAGGGGGCCCAGAGACCCAGTACTTC; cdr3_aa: CASSSKTGGPETQYF
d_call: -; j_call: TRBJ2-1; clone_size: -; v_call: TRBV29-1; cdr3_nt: TGCAGCGTTGAAGGACAGGCTTACAATGAGCAGTTCTTC; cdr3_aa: CSVEGQAYNEQFF
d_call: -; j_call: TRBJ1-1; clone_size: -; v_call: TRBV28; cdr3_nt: TGTGCCAGCAGTTTACTCGCGGACAGCGACCCTGAAGCTTTCTTT; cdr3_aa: CASSLLADSDPEAFF
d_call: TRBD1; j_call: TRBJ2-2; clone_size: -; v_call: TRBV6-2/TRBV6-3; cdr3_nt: TGTGCCAGCAGTTACTCGGACAGGGGGCTTACCGGGGAGCTGTTTTTT; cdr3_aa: CASSYSDRGLTGELFF
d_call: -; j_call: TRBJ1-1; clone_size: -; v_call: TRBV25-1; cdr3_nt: TGTGCCACCCTGGGGCTGGGGGCTAGGGAAGCTTTCTTT; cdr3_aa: CATLGLGAREAFF
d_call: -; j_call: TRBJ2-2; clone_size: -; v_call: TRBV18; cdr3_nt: TGTGCCAGCTCACCACTTCAGGTCTCGACGAGCAGCGGGGAGCTGTTTTTT; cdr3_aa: CASSPLQVSTSSGELFF
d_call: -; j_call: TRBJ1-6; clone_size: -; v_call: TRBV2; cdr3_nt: TGTGCCAGCAGTGAGCGGGCAGGAGAAAATTCACCCCTCCACTTT; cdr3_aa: CASSERAGENSPLHF
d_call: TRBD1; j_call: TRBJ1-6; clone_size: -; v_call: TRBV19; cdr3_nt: TGTGCCAGTAGTATCGACAGGGAACGGTCACCCCTCCACTTT; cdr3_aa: CASSIDRERSPLHF
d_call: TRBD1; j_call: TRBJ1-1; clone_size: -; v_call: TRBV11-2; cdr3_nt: TGTGCCAGCAGCTTAGCCCGGGACAGGGAAGCTTTCTTT; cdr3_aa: CASSLARDREAFF
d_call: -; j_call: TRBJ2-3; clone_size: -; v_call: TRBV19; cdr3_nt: TGTGCCAGTAGTATAGCTCGCAGGGGCCGGCAGGACACAGATACGCAGTATTTT; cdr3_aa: CASSIARRGRQDTDTQYF
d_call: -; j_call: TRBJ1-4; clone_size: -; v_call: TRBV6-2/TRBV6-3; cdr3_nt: TGTGCCAGCAGTCCAGCTAATGAAAAACTGTTTTTT; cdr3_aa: CASSPANEKLFF
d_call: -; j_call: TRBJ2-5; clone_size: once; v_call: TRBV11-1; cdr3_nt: TGTGCCAGCAGCACCCGGGACTTACAAGAGACCCAGTACTTC; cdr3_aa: CASSTRDLQETQYF
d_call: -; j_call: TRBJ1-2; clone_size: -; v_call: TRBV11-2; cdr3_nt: TGTGCCAGCAGCTACCGCCCCGCGGGGGTCCATGGCTACACCTTC; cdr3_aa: CASSYRPAGVHGYTF
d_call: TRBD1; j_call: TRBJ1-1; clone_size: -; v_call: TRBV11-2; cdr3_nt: TGTGCCAGCAGCTTAGTTAGGGGGCATCTCCCTTTCTTT; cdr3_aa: CASSLVRGHLPFF
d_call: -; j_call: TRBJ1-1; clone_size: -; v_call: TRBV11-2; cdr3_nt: TGTGCCACCCAGACAGTCTTATTCACTGAAGCTTTCTTT; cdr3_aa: CATQTVLFTEAFF
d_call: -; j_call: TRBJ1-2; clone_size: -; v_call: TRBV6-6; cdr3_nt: TGTGCCAGCAGTTACATGGCGGTCTACACCTTC; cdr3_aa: CASSYMAVYTF
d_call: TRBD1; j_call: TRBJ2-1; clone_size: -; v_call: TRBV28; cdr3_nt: TGTGCCAGCAGTTTAGGGGTCGGACAGGGCGGGTACAATGAGCAGTTCTTC; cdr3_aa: CASSLGVGQGGYNEQFF
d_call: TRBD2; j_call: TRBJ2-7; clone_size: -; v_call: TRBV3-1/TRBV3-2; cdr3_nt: TGTGCCAGCAGCCACTCCGCTAGCGGGAGCTACGAGCAGTACTTC; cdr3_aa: CASSHSASGSYEQYF
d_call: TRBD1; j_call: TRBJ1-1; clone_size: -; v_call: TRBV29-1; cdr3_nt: TGCAGCGTCCAGACAGGGGGCGAGCCCACTGAAGCTTTCTTT; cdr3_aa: CSVQTGGEPTEAFF
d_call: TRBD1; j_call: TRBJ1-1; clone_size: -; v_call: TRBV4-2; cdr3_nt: TGTGCCAGCAGCCTAGGGCAGGGGGATGTGGCTTTCTTT; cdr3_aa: CASSLGQGDVAFF
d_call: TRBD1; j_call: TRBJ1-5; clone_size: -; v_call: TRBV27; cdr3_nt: TGTGCCAGCGCCCCGGGACAGGGCCATCAGCCCCAGCATTTT; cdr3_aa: CASAPGQGHQPQHF
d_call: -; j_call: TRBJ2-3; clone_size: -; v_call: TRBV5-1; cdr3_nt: TGCGCCAGCACCCTGCAACCCGGGGTTTCAGATACGCAGTATTTT; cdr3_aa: CASTLQPGVSDTQYF
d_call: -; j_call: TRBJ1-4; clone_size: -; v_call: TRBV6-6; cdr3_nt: TGTGCCAGCAGTGTCCGGGAAGGCGAAAAACTGTTTTTT; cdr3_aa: CASSVREGEKLFF
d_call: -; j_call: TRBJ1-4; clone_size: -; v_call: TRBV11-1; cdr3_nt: TGTGCCAGCAGCAAGACAGCGACAACTAATGAAAAACTGTTTTTT; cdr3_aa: CASSKTATTNEKLFF
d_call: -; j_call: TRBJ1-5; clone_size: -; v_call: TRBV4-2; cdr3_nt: TGTGCCAGCAGCCAAGCAGGGGATAGTCAGCCCCAGCATTTT; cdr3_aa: CASSQAGDSQPQHF
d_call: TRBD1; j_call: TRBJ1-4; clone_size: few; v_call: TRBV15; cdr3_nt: TGTGCCACCAGCGGATCCCAACAGGGGGCGACTGAAAAACTGTTTTTT; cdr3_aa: CATSGSQQGATEKLFF